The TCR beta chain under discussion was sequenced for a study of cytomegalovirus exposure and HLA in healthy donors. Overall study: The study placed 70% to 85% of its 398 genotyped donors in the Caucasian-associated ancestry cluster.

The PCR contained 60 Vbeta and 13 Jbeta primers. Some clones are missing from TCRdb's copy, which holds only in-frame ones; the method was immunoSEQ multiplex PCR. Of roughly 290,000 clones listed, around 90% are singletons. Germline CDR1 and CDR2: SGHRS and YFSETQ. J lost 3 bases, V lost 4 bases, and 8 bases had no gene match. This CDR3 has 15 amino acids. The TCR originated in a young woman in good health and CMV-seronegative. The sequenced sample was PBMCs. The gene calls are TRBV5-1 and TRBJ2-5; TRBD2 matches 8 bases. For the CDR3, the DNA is TGCGCCAGCAGCCCCGGGGGGGGGCCAGAAGAGACCCAGTACTTC. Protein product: CASSPGGGPEETQYF.